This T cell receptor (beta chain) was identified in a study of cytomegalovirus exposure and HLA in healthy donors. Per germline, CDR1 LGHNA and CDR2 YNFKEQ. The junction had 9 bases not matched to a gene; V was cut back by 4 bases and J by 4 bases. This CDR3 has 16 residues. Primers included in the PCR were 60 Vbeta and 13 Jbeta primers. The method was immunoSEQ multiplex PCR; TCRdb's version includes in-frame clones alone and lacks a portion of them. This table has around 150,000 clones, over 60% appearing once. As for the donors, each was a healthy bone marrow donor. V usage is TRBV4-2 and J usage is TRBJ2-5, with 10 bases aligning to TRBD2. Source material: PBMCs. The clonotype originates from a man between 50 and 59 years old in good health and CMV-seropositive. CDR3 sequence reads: CASSPRSGGARETQYF. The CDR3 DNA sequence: TGTGCCAGCAGCCCACGGAGCGGGGGGGCTAGAGAGACCCAGTACTTC.